This passage covers 27 T cell receptor beta chains from one sample sequenced in a study of control samples from healthy donors and cancer patients. Sequencing was performed with immunoSEQ multiplex PCR; in TCRdb, only in-frame clones are kept and a portion is missing. Among approximately 170,000 clones listed, just under 95% were seen once. Sequenced: blood. The source of these receptors is a woman between 55 and 75 years old in good health.

The V and J genes are TRBV14 and TRBJ2-3; no clear D. The ends were cut back, 4 bases at V and 2 bases at J, with 13 bases in the middle. The CDR3 has 15 amino acids. CDR1 is SGHDN and CDR2 is FVKESK in the germline V gene. The CDR3 DNA is TGTGCCAGCAGCCGCTCCCGCTGGAACACAGATACGCAGTATTTT. It encodes CASSRSRWNTDTQYF.

The V and J genes are TRBV4-1 and TRBJ1-1; maybe TRBD1 (5 bases). Germline loops: CDR1 MGHRA, CDR2 YSYEKL. CDR3 length equals 13 residues. With 5 bases removed from V and 1 base from J, the gap between germline ends came to 8 bases. CDR3 DNA: TGCGCCAGCAGCGGGGACCCGAACACTGAAGCTTTCTTT. Translation gives CASSGDPNTEAFF.

CDR3 DNA: TGTGCCAGCAGTCAACTAGCGGGGGTAACCACAGATACGCAGTATTTT. Its protein is CASSQLAGVTTDTQYF. This rearrangement joins TRBV2 to TRBJ2-3, with 11 bases aligning to TRBD2. Germline V gives CDR1 SNHLY, CDR2 FYNNEI. The ends lost 5 bases at V and 2 bases at J; junction bases unmatched: 6. The CDR3 extends over 16 amino acids.

The rearrangement joins TRBV7-9 to TRBJ1-1; no definite D call. V was shortened by 1 base and J by 0 bases, with 6 bases between the two germline ends. Germline V gene data show CDR1 as SEHNR and CDR2 as FQNEAQ (reference sequence). This CDR3 contains 14 residues. The CDR3: CASSLGAVNTEAFF. CDR3 coding DNA: TGTGCCAGCAGCTTAGGGGCCGTGAACACTGAAGCTTTCTTT.

The chain employs TRBV7-2 and TRBJ1-1, with D hard to call. Trimming cost V 8 bases and J 0 bases, with 10 bases left between them. This CDR3 region has 13 residues. Germline loops: CDR1 SGHTA, CDR2 FQGNSA. In DNA form, the CDR3 reads TGTGCCAGCCGTACCTACCTGAACACTGAAGCTTTCTTT. Amino acids: CASRTYLNTEAFF.

This sequence joins TRBV5-5 and TRBJ1-1; D might be TRBD1 (5 bases). The CDR3 runs to 13 residues. CDR1 SGHKS and CDR2 YYEKEE come from the germline V gene (reference sequence). Trimming removed 6 bases from V and 5 bases from J, with 14 bases in between. The CDR3 DNA reads TGTGCCAGCAAGGTTATCGGGGGGACTGAAGCTTTCTTT. This codes for CASKVIGGTEAFF.

The chain is built from TRBV5-1 and TRBJ2-3, with TRBD2 as a possible D gene (6 bases). V gave up 1 base and J gave up 2 bases, with 11 bases separating them. The CDR3 sequence is 15 residues long. Germline V CDR1 and CDR2: SGHRS, YFSETQ. In DNA, the CDR3 is TGCGCCAGCAGCTTGCCCAGGACTAACACAGATACGCAGTATTTT. Residues: CASSLPRTNTDTQYF.

The genes are TRBV28 and TRBJ1-1; no firm D call. The CDR3 extends over 11 amino acids. The V end lost 10 bases, the J end lost 4 bases, and 10 bases lay between the germline ends. Germline V CDR1 and CDR2: MDHEN, SYDVKM. The CDR3 loop reads CATGWRTEAFF. In nucleotides, the CDR3 is TGTGCCACCGGATGGCGCACTGAAGCTTTCTTT.

The chain couples TRBV12-5 to TRBJ1-5; 7 bases agree with TRBD1. The CDR3 is 15 amino acids. Germline V CDR1 and CDR2: LGHNT, FRNRAP. The trim removed 1 base at V and 2 bases at J, leaving 2 bases unmatched. CDR3 loop: CASGLGQGGNQPQHF. The CDR3 DNA reads TGTGCTAGTGGTTTGGGACAGGGTGGCAATCAGCCCCAGCATTTT.

V gene TRBV5-4 combines with J gene TRBJ1-1; tentatively, D is TRBD1 (5 bases). This CDR3 is built from 14 residues. Between the trimmed V and J ends, which lost 5 bases and 2 bases, there was a span of 13 bases. CDR1 SGHNT and CDR2 YYREEE come from the germline V gene (reference sequence). CDR3 DNA sequence: TGTGCCAGCAGGAACCGGGACCTAAACACTGAAGCTTTCTTT. It yields the protein CASRNRDLNTEAFF. The full variable domain, its missing parts supplied by reference TRBV5-4 and TRBJ1-1, is ETGVTQSPTHLIKTRGQQVTLRCSSQSGHNTVSWYQQALGQGPQFIFQYYREEENGRGNFPPRFSGLQFPNYSSELNVNALELDDSALYLCASRNRDLNTEAFFGQGTRLTVV.

The rearrangement links TRBV6-5 to TRBJ1-1; 7 nucleotides match TRBD1. There are 15 residues in the CDR3. Germline CDR1 MNHEY, CDR2 SVGAGI. The V and J ends lost 8 bases and 3 bases, in that order; junction bases with no gene match: 12. CDR3 residues: CASRHRDRKDTEAFF. The CDR3 DNA follows: TGTGCCAGCCGCCACCGGGACAGAAAAGACACTGAAGCTTTCTTT.

The chain carries TRBV11-2 and TRBJ2-7; 7 bases are shared with TRBD2. The CDR3 runs to 12 residues. V shed 1 base, J shed 12 bases, and the junction held 6 bases outside the gene matches. Germline CDR1 and CDR2: SGHAT and FQNNGV. The CDR3 sequence is CASSLVAGRGYF. In nucleotides, the CDR3 is TGTGCCAGCAGCTTAGTGGCAGGGAGGGGGTACTTC.

The chain is built from TRBV19 and TRBJ2-5; D is ambiguous. CDR1 is LNHDA, CDR2 SQIVND, per germline (reference sequence). V was pared by 8 bases and J by 2 bases, with 15 bases between. This CDR3 contains 14 residues. CDR3 region: CASSPRQQQETQYF. As DNA, the CDR3 is TGTGCCAGTTCCCCGAGGCAGCAACAAGAGACCCAGTACTTC.

This clone was recorded only once. The rearrangement joins TRBV7-3 to TRBJ2-6; D is unclear. The CDR3 contains 14 residues. V lost 5 bases to trimming and J lost 0 bases, with 5 bases between them. Germline CDR1 and CDR2: SGHTA and FQGTGA. The DNA for the CDR3 is TGTGCCAGCAGCCTGAGCTCTGGGGCCAACGTCCTGACTTTC. Amino acids: CASSLSSGANVLTF.

The rearrangement uses TRBV5-1 and TRBJ1-2, with 12 bases matching TRBD1. This CDR3 spans 15 amino acids. The V segment lost 3 bases and the J segment 7 bases; nucleotides outside the gene matches: 7. Germline CDR1 is SGHRS and CDR2 is YFSETQ. CDR3 loop: CASSWDRGRVGGYTF. CDR3 nucleotides: TGCGCCAGCAGCTGGGACAGGGGGCGCGTTGGTGGCTACACCTTC.

This chain uses TRBV4-3 with TRBJ2-1; TRBD2 aligns across 10 bases. J was trimmed by 12 bases and V by 0 bases; bases with no gene match: 20. CDR3 length: 19 residues. The germline gives CDR1 LGHNA, CDR2 YSLEER. CDR3 protein: CASSQDLGVSGGAYLAQFF. The CDR3 DNA reads TGCGCCAGCAGCCAAGATCTAGGGGTGAGCGGGGGGGCCTATCTAGCGCAGTTCTTC.

This chain links TRBV13 with TRBJ2-7; D is undetermined. The germline V gene encodes CDR1 PRHDT and CDR2 FYEKMQ (reference sequence). This CDR3 spans 13 amino acids. Trimming stripped 5 bases from V and 1 base from J, with 9 bases between. CDR3 protein: CASSRKRSYEQYF. CDR3 sequence (DNA): TGTGCCAGCAGCCGCAAGCGTTCCTACGAGCAGTACTTC.

This clone turned up a few times. J is TRBJ1-1 and V is TRBV5-1; 9 bases align to TRBD1. J lost 3 bases, V lost 4 bases, and 4 bases had no gene match. The CDR3 is 14 amino acids. CDR1 SGHRS and CDR2 YFSETQ come from the germline V gene. The CDR3 reads CASSPWTGDTEAFF. CDR3 coding DNA: TGCGCCAGCAGCCCGTGGACAGGGGACACTGAAGCTTTCTTT.

The chain combines TRBV18 with TRBJ1-1; possible D gene TRBD1, 6 bases. CDR1 and CDR2 from the germline V gene are KGHSH and LQKENI. With 0 bases removed from V and 0 bases from J, the gap between germline ends came to 17 bases. The CDR3 length is 18 residues. CDR3 sequence: CASSPPNRAIFMNTEAFF. CDR3 bases: TGTGCCAGCTCACCACCGAACAGGGCAATCTTCATGAACACTGAAGCTTTCTTT.

The chain combines TRBV4-1 with TRBJ2-7; D gene unclear. CDR3 length: 14 residues. Germline-derived CDR1 and CDR2 are MGHRA and YSYEKL. V lost 5 bases, J lost 3 bases, and 14 bases lay in between. CDR3 in amino acids: CASSSFFGYYEQYF. Written as DNA, the CDR3 is TGCGCCAGCAGCTCCTTTTTTGGCTACTACGAGCAGTACTTC.

This sequence joins TRBV4-1 and TRBJ1-2; D gene uncertain. The ends were cut back, 3 bases at V and 4 bases at J, with 9 bases in the middle. The germline CDR1 and CDR2 sequences are MGHRA and YSYEKL. This CDR3 spans 13 amino acids. The CDR3 here is CASSQNGGYGYTF. The DNA for the CDR3 is TGCGCCAGCAGCCAGAACGGAGGCTATGGCTACACCTTC.

The V and J genes are TRBV18 and TRBJ1-4, with D uncertain. Trimming stripped 8 bases from V and 5 bases from J, with 12 bases between. Germline CDR1 is KGHSH and CDR2 is LQKENI. The CDR3 length is 13 residues. The CDR3 loop is CASTADRNEKLFF. In nucleotides, the CDR3 is TGTGCCAGCACAGCCGACCGAAATGAAAAACTGTTTTTT.

The chain joins TRBV18 to TRBJ1-3; D unresolved. The V gene's germline CDR1 is KGHSH and CDR2 LQKENI. The CDR3 is 16 residues long. V was shortened by 2 bases and J by 1 base, with 12 bases between the two germline ends. This CDR3 is CASSPADPRSGNTIYF. CDR3 bases: TGTGCCAGCTCACCAGCCGACCCCAGATCTGGAAACACCATATATTTT.

The chain is built from TRBV2 and TRBJ1-4; D unresolved. CDR1 SNHLY and CDR2 FYNNEI come from the germline V gene. This CDR3 has 14 amino acids. The V end lost 4 bases, the J end lost 3 bases, and 9 bases lay between the germline ends. The CDR3 is CASSVWTANEKLFF. DNA of the CDR3: TGTGCCAGCAGTGTTTGGACCGCTAATGAAAAACTGTTTTTT.

This sequence joins TRBV7-8 and TRBJ1-4; D gene uncertain. The CDR3 contains 16 residues. Germline CDR1 and CDR2: SGHVS and FQNEAQ. The V end was cut by 1 base, the J end by 7 bases, with 16 bases between. DNA for the CDR3: TGTGCCAGCAGCTTAGATACTGGGGTGAAGGGTGAAAAACTGTTTTTT. Translated: CASSLDTGVKGEKLFF. Full variable domain (outside the CDR3, taken from reference TRBV7-8 and TRBJ1-4): GAGVSQSPRYKVAKRGQDVALRCDPISGHVSLFWYQQALGQGPEFLTYFQNEAQLDKSGLPSDRFFAERPEGSVSTLKIQRTQQEDSAVYLCASSLDTGVKGEKLFFGSGTQLSVL.

The chain combines TRBV3-1 (or the pseudogene TRBV3-2) with TRBJ1-1; 10 positions agree with TRBD1. CDR1 LGHDT and CDR2 YNNKEL come from the germline V gene (reference sequence). V shed 2 bases, J shed 7 bases, and the junction held 7 bases outside the gene matches. There are 15 residues in the CDR3. CDR3 residues: CASSQKTGGMGEAFF. In nucleotides, the CDR3 is TGTGCCAGCAGCCAAAAGACAGGGGGCATGGGTGAAGCTTTCTTT.

V is TRBV5-6 and J is TRBJ1-1; 7 nucleotides align to TRBD1. V was clipped by 5 bases and J by 6 bases; unmatched bases: 10. Germline loops: CDR1 SGHDT, CDR2 YYEEEE. This CDR3 comprises 14 residues. The CDR3 DNA follows: TGTGCCAGCAGGCGTGACGTACAGGGGTCTGAAGCTTTCTTT. Translating it yields CASRRDVQGSEAFF.